This T cell receptor beta chain is drawn from a study of T cell clonality in common variable immunodeficiency. This clone was recorded many times. Its matching antigen is unknown. The read comes to an end 3 residues before the CDR3 does, leaving the germline J gene to fill in the end. The CDR3 runs to 16 residues. The J segment lost 2 bases and the V segment lost 5 bases, leaving 4 bases of the junction unmatched. Germline loops: CDR1 LNHDA, CDR2 SQIVND (reference sequence). Clones were read by immunoSEQ multiplex PCR, and TCRdb kept only the in-frame ones, dropping some. The sample shows 30,000 to 40,000 clones, none of them appearing just once. Overall study results and limits: Fewer deletions and N-nucleotide insertions were reportedly seen in common variable immunodeficiency TCR beta sequences.

This rearrangement joins TRBV19 to TRBJ2-1, with 12 bases identical to TRBD1. This receptor was identified in a human donor with common variable immunodeficiency. The source material was peripheral blood mononuclear cells. CDR3 bases read: TGTGCCAGTAGTGGGGACAGGGGGCGCGCCTACAATGAG. Translating gives CASSGDRGRAYNE. The whole CDR3 region reads CASSGDRGRAYNEQFF.